This TCR beta chain is drawn from a study of cytomegalovirus exposure and HLA in healthy donors. With regard to this clone: What it recognizes is unknown.

The PCR used 60 Vbeta and 13 Jbeta primers. Only in-frame clones appear in the TCRdb table, and some are missing; sequencing was by immunoSEQ multiplex PCR. The sample lists under 150,000 clones; 80% to 85% were seen once. The study's findings and limits: Data from an earlier analysis indicated that most TCR beta V segments were productive either about 87% or about 30% of the time.

The length of the CDR3 is 15 residues. V lost 5 bases, J lost 2 bases, and 16 bases lay in between. The V gene's germline CDR1 is SGHAT and CDR2 FQNNGV. Sequencing was carried out using PBMCs. The gene calls are TRBV11-2 and TRBJ2-7; tentative D call: TRBD2 (5 bases). The source is a boy between 5 and 17 years old in good health and CMV-seronegative. CDR3: CASSLGLFTTYEQYF. As DNA, the CDR3 is TGTGCCAGCAGCCTAGGACTTTTCACTACCTACGAGCAGTACTTC.